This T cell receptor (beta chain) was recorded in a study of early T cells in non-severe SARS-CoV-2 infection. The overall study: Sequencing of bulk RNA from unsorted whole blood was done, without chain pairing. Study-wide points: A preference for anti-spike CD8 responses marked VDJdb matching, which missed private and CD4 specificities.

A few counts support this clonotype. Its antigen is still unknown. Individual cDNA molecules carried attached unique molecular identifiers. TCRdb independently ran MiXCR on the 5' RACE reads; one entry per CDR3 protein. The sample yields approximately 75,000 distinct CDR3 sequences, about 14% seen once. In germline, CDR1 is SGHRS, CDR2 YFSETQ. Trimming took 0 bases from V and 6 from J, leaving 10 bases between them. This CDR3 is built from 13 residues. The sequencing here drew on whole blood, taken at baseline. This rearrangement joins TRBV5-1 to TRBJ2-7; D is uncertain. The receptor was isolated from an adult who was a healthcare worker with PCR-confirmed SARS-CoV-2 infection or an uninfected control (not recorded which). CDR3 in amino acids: CASSLGPLSEQYF. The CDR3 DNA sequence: TGCGCCAGCAGCTTGGGGCCATTAAGCGAGCAGTACTTC.